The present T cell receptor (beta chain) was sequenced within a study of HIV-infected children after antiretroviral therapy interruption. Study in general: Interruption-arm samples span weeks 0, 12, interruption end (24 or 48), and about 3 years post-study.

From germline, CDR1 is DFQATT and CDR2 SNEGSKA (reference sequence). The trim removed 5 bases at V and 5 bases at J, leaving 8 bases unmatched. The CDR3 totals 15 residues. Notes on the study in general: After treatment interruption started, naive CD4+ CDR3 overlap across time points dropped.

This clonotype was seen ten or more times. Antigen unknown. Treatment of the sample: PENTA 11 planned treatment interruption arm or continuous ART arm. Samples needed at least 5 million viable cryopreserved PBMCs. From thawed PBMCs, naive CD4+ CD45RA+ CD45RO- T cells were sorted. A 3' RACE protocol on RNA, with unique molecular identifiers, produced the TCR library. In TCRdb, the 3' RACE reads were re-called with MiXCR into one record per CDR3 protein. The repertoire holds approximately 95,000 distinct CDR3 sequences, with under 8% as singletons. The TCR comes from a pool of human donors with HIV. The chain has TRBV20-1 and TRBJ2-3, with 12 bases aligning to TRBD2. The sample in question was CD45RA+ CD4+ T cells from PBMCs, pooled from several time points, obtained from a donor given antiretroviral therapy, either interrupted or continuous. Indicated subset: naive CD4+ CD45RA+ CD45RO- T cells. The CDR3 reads CSAAPSGRAVDTQYF. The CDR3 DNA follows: TGCAGTGCTGCGCCTAGCGGGAGGGCAGTAGATACGCAGTATTTT.